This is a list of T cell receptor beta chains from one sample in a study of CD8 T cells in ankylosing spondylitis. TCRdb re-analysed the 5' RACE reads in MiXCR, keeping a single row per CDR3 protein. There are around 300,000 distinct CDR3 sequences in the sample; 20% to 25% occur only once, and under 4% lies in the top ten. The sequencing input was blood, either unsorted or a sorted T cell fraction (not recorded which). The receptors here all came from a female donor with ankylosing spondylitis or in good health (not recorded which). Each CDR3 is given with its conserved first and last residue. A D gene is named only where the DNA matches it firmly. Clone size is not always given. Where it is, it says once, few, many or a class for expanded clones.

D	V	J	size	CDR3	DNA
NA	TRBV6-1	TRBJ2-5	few	CASRRMGVETQYF	TGTGCCAGCAGGCGTATGGGGGTGGAGACCCAGTACTTC
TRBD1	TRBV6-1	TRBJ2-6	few	CASSRARGHGANVLTF	TGTGCCAGCAGTCGTGCTAGGGGGCATGGGGCCAACGTCCTGACTTTC
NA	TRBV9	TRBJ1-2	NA	CASSVPGMGGYTF	TGTGCCAGCAGCGTACCTGGGATGGGCGGCTACACCTTC
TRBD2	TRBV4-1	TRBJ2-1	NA	CASSLAGGQYEQFF	TGCGCCAGCAGCCTAGCGGGAGGACAATATGAGCAGTTCTTC
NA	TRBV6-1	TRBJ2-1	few	CASRPQQGRYNEQFF	TGTGCCAGCAGACCCCAACAGGGCCGTTACAATGAGCAGTTCTTC
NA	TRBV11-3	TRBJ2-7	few	CASSRLTSDEQYF	TGTGCCAGCAGCCGTCTTACGAGTGACGAGCAGTACTTC
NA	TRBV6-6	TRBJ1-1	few	CASSYSEAAFF	TGTGCCAGCAGTTACTCCGAGGCGGCTTTCTTT
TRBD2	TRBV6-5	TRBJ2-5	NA	CASSYPGGVETQYF	TGTGCCAGCAGTTACCCGGGGGGGGTGGAGACCCAGTACTTC
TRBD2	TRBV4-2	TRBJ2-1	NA	CASSPAGTSGYNEQFF	TGTGCCAGCAGCCCAGCCGGGACTAGCGGCTACAATGAGCAGTTCTTC
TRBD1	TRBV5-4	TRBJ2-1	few	CASSYRQGEYNEQFF	TGTGCCAGCAGCTACCGCCAGGGGGAATACAATGAGCAGTTCTTC
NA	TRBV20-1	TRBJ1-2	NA	CSAGDVYGYTF	TGCAGTGCTGGGGACGTTTATGGCTACACCTTC
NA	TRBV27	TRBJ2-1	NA	CASSSAPQNEQFF	TGTGCCAGCAGTTCGGCTCCACAGAATGAGCAGTTCTTC
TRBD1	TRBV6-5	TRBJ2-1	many	CASSSRQGGYNEQFF	TGTGCCAGCAGTTCGAGACAGGGGGGGTACAATGAGCAGTTCTTC
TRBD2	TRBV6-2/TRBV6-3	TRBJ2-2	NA	CASRELAWGGELFF	TGTGCCAGCAGGGAACTAGCGTGGGGCGGGGAGCTGTTTTTT
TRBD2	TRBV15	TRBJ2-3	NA	CAIYSGRAWDTQYF	TGTGCCATCTATAGCGGGAGGGCCTGGGATACGCAGTATTTT
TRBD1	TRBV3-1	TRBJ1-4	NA	CASSRSGTGYEKLFF	TGTGCCAGCAGCCGTTCCGGGACAGGGTATGAAAAACTGTTTTTT
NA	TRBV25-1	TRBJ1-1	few	CASSRIGALWAFF	TGTGCCAGCAGTCGAATAGGGGCTCTATGGGCTTTCTTT
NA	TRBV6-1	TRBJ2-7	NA	CASSGRGTNEQYF	TGTGCCAGCAGTGGGAGGGGAACCAACGAGCAGTACTTC
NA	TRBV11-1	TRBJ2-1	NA	CASSPLESRLLRGNEQFF	TGTGCCAGCAGCCCCCTCGAGTCTCGACTACTTCGCGGCAATGAGCAGTTCTTC
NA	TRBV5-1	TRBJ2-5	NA	CASRFQGSGETQYF	TGCGCCAGCCGCTTTCAGGGTAGCGGAGAGACCCAGTACTTC
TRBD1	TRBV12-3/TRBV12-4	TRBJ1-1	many	CASSPDRGRTEAFF	TGTGCCAGCAGTCCGGACAGGGGGCGGACTGAAGCTTTCTTT
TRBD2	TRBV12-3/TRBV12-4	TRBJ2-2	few	CATRGGGRENTGELFF	TGTGCCACCCGGGGGGGAGGCAGGGAGAACACCGGGGAGCTGTTTTTT
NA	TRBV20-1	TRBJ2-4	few	CSARVPGLNIQYF	TGCAGTGCTAGAGTTCCCGGCCTCAACATTCAGTACTTC
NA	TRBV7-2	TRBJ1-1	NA	CASSYGGETFF	TGTGCCAGCAGCTACGGAGGTGAAACTTTCTTT
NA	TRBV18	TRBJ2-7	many	CASSLERGRIEQYF	TGTGCCAGCTCTCTGGAGAGGGGAAGGATCGAGCAGTACTTC
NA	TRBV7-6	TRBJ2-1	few	CASSLYGGGPYNEQFF	TGTGCCAGCAGCTTATATGGGGGAGGCCCCTACAATGAGCAGTTCTTC
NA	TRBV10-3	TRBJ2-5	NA	CAISERGIETQYF	TGTGCCATCAGTGAGAGGGGAATAGAGACCCAGTACTTC
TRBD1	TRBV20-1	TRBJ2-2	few	CSARRGQGRDTGELFF	TGCAGTGCTAGGAGGGGACAGGGAAGAGACACCGGGGAGCTGTTTTTT
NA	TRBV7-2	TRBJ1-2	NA	CASSVSGGGYGYTF	TGTGCCAGCAGCGTCTCTGGCGGAGGCTATGGCTACACCTTC
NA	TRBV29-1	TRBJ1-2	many	CSVEGLRGYGYTF	TGCAGCGTTGAGGGCCTCCGGGGCTATGGCTACACCTTC
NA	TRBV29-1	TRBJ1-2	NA	CSVEFSNGYTF	TGCAGCGTTGAATTCAGTAATGGCTACACCTTC
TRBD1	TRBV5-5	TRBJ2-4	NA	CASSNTGGAINIQYF	TGTGCCAGCAGCAATACAGGGGGTGCTATAAACATTCAGTACTTC
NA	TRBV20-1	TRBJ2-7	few	CSAREDFPAYEQYF	TGCAGTGCTAGAGAGGACTTCCCAGCCTACGAGCAGTACTTC
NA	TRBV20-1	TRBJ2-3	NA	CSAPPWREATDTQYF	TGCAGTGCCCCCCCTTGGAGGGAGGCCACAGATACGCAGTATTTT
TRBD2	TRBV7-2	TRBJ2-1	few	CASSFGGRTYNEQFF	TGTGCCAGCAGCTTTGGCGGGAGGACTTACAATGAGCAGTTCTTC
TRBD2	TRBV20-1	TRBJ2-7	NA	CSARGWSGSSYEQYF	TGCAGTGCTAGGGGTTGGAGCGGGAGCTCCTACGAGCAGTACTTC
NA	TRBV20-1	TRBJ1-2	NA	CSAREGYGYTF	TGCAGTGCTAGAGAGGGATATGGCTACACCTTC
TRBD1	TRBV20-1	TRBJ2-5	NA	CSAKYRGTLQETQYF	TGCAGTGCTAAATACAGGGGGACCCTGCAAGAGACCCAGTACTTC
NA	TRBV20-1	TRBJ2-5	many	CSAREEETQYF	TGCAGTGCTAGAGAAGAAGAGACCCAGTACTTC
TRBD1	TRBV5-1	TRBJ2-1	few	CASREHRGRNEQFF	TGCGCCAGCAGAGAACACAGGGGTAGGAATGAGCAGTTCTTC
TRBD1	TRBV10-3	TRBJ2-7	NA	CAIRRDREGLYEQYF	TGTGCCATCAGGAGGGACAGGGAAGGTCTCTACGAGCAGTACTTC
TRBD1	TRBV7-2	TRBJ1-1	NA	CASRNRGLAFF	TGTGCCAGCAGGAACAGGGGGCTAGCTTTCTTT
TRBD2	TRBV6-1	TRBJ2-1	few	CASRPRGAGLAGGPKQFF	TGTGCCAGCAGACCCAGAGGGGCCGGACTAGCGGGAGGGCCGAAGCAGTTCTTC
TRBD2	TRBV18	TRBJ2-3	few	CASSPQNPSGITDTQYF	TGTGCCAGCTCACCTCAAAACCCTAGCGGGATCACAGATACGCAGTATTTT
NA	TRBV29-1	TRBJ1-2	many	CSVDSGGSGYTF	TGCAGCGTTGATTCGGGCGGGTCTGGCTACACCTTC
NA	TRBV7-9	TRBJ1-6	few	CASSFGTFSYNSPLHF	TGTGCCAGCAGCTTCGGGACCTTCTCCTATAATTCACCCCTCCACTTT
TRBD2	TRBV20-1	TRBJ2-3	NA	CSARDSWTSGTDTQYF	TGCAGTGCTAGAGATAGTTGGACTAGCGGAACAGATACGCAGTATTTT
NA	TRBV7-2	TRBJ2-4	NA	CASSAGFLDIQYF	TGTGCCAGCAGCGCCGGGTTTTTGGACATTCAGTACTTC
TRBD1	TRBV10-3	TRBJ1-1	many	CAISGGQGGTEAFF	TGTGCCATCAGTGGGGGACAGGGGGGCACTGAAGCTTTCTTT
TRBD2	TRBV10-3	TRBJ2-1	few	CAISSTGTSGRGNEQFF	TGTGCCATCTCATCTACCGGGACTAGCGGCCGTGGGAATGAGCAGTTCTTC
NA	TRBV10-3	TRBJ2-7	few	CAIRGGSGEQYF	TGTGCCATCCGAGGGGGATCTGGCGAGCAGTACTTC
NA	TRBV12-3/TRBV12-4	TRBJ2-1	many	CASTRNNEQFF	TGTGCCAGCACCCGGAACAATGAGCAGTTCTTC
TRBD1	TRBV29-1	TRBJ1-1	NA	CSVSYTGGTNTEAFF	TGCAGCGTCAGCTACACAGGGGGTACAAACACTGAAGCTTTCTTT
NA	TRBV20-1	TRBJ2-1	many	CSAPGVGGNEQFF	TGCAGTGCCCCCGGGGTAGGGGGCAATGAGCAGTTCTTC
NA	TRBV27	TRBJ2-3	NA	CASSLQGKITDTQYF	TGTGCCAGCAGTTTGCAGGGGAAGATCACAGATACGCAGTATTTT